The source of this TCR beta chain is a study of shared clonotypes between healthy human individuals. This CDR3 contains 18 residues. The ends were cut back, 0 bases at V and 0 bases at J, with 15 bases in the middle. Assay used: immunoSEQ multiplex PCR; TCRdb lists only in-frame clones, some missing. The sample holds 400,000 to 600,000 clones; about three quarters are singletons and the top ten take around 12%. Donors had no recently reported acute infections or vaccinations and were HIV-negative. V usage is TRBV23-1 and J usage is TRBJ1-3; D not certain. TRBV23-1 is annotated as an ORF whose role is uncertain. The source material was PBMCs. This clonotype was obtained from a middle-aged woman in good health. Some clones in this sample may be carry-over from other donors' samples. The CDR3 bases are TGCGCCAGCAGTCAATCATATGACGGCCGCAGCTCTGGAAACACCATATATTTT. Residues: CASSQSYDGRSSGNTIYF.